These 25 T cell receptor beta chains were sequenced from one sample in a study of T cell repertoires in cytomegalovirus infection. TCRdb analysed the reads with MiXCR anew, one entry per CDR3 protein. This table has 450,000 to 650,000 distinct CDR3 sequences, about 39% appearing once. Antigens for these TCRs are unknown. Here the sequenced sample was cultured PBMCs, taken from culture after CMV antigen stimulation. The receptor set was obtained from a human donor in good health (CMV status not recorded). Some clones in this sample may be carry-over from other donors' samples.

This clonotype was detected only a few times. The chain carries TRBV12-3 or TRBV12-4 and TRBJ2-7; a possible D gene is TRBD2 (5 bases). The V and J ends lost 5 bases and 3 bases respectively, with 20 bases between them. The CDR3 sequence is 16 residues long. The DNA for the CDR3 is TGTGCCAGCAGTCCCCTCCTAGCACTGGACGGCTACGAGCAGTACTTC. Its protein is CASSPLLALDGYEQYF.

V and J are TRBV5-4 and TRBJ2-1, with D perhaps TRBD2 (7 bases). V was cut by 0 bases and J by 7 bases, with 17 bases left in between. The CDR3 extends over 16 amino acids. The V gene's germline CDR1 is SGHNT and CDR2 YYREEE (reference sequence). CDR3 coding DNA: TGTGCCAGCAGCTTGGGAGGGGCGGGGGCACGGAATGAGCAGTTCTTC. It yields the protein CASSLGGAGARNEQFF.

The gene calls are TRBV19 and TRBJ2-7; TRBD1 agrees at 8 bases. The germline V gene encodes CDR1 LNHDA and CDR2 SQIVND (reference sequence). J lost 5 bases, V lost 4 bases, and 7 bases had no gene match. CDR3 length: 14 residues. For the CDR3, the DNA is TGTGCCAGTAGTAGGACAGGGAAGGTCCACGAGCAGTACTTC. It encodes CASSRTGKVHEQYF.

Here the CDR3 reads CASSQRTSYNSPLHF. The CDR3 DNA reads TGTGCCAGCAGTCAACGGACCTCCTATAATTCACCCCTCCACTTT. This chain uses TRBV27 with TRBJ1-6, with no clear D. The V end lost 5 bases, the J end lost 0 bases, and 8 bases lay between the germline ends. Germline CDR1 reads MNHEY; CDR2 reads SMNVEV (reference sequence). The CDR3 length is 15 residues.

In this sample, this clonotype turned up once. The V gene is TRBV20-1, the J gene TRBJ2-5, with D maybe TRBD2 (6 bases). The length of the CDR3 is 12 residues. Trimming pared 3 bases from V and 6 bases from J, leaving 11 bases between. Looked up from germline, CDR1 is DFQATT and CDR2 is SNEGSKA (reference sequence). The CDR3 reads CSASGGWQTQYF. The CDR3 DNA reads as TGCAGTGCTAGTGGAGGGTGGCAGACCCAGTACTTC.

This clonotype appeared a few times. This chain connects TRBV28 to TRBJ2-3, with TRBD2 matching 13 bases. The J segment lost 6 bases and the V segment lost 6 bases, leaving 9 bases of the junction unmatched. Per the germline V gene, CDR1 is MDHEN and CDR2 is SYDVKM. CDR3 size: 16 residues. Written as DNA, the CDR3 is TGTGCCAGCAGCCCTCTACTAGCGGGGGGGCAGGATACGCAGTATTTT. It encodes CASSPLLAGGQDTQYF.

Note on this clonotype: One end of the junction varies from germline; a read error may be responsible. The chain has TRBV5-1 and TRBJ2-3; TRBD1 aligns across 7 bases. The CDR3 runs to 14 residues. From germline, CDR1 is SGHRS and CDR2 YFSETQ. CDR3 in DNA: TGCGACAGCAGCTCGACAGGGACCACAGATACGCAGTATTTT. Translated: CDSSSTGTTDTQYF.

This clonotype has more than one count but fewer than ten. The CDR3 is CASSPLERYEQYF. The CDR3 DNA reads as TGTGCCAGCAGTCCCCTAGAACGGTACGAGCAGTACTTC. V gene TRBV12-3 or TRBV12-4 combines with J gene TRBJ2-7; no definite D call. This CDR3 has 13 residues. V lost 5 bases to trimming and J lost 4 bases, with 12 bases between them.

This chain uses TRBV2 with TRBJ1-4, with D perhaps matching TRBD1 (5 bases). Trimming pared 3 bases from V and 8 bases from J, leaving 13 bases between. CDR1 is SNHLY and CDR2 is FYNNEI in the germline V gene. CDR3 size: 14 residues. The CDR3 nucleotides read TGTGCCAGCAGTGAGGCGTGGACACTCGAAAAACTGTTTTTT. This encodes CASSEAWTLEKLFF. Based on the CDR3 plus reference TRBV2 and TRBJ1-4, the full variable domain is EPEVTQTPSHQVTQMGQEVILRCVPISNHLYFYWYRQILGQKVEFLVSFYNNEISEKSEIFDDQFSVERPDGSNFTLKIRSTKLEDSAMYFCASSEAWTLEKLFFGSGTQLSVL.

The table lists this clonotype with a few counts. The gene calls are TRBV7-2 and TRBJ2-3; a possible D gene is TRBD2 (7 bases). Germline V gives CDR1 SGHTA, CDR2 FQGNSA. CDR3 length equals 15 residues. V was trimmed by 7 bases and J by 2 bases, leaving 16 bases between them. The CDR3 DNA is TGTGCCAGCACCCAATCTGCGGGGGCCACAGATACGCAGTATTTT. Amino acids: CASTQSAGATDTQYF.

The V and J genes are TRBV29-1 and TRBJ1-1; TRBD1 might be the D (6 bases). The CDR3 consists of 16 residues. Between the trimmed V and J ends, which lost 7 bases and 2 bases, there was a span of 23 bases. Looked up from germline, CDR1 is SQVTM and CDR2 is ANQGSEA. The CDR3 nucleotides are TGCAGCGGCGCCGGGACACCCTATCGGGGAAACACTGAAGCTTTCTTT. It yields the protein CSGAGTPYRGNTEAFF. Filled out from reference TRBV29-1 and TRBJ1-1, the complete variable domain reads SAVISQKPSRDICQRGTSLTIQCQVDSQVTMMFWYRQQPGQSLTLIATANQGSEATYESGFVIDKFPISRPNLTFSTLTVSNMSPEDSSIYLCSGAGTPYRGNTEAFFGQGTRLTVV.

This clonotype was counted a few times. The chain recombines TRBV7-2 with TRBJ2-5; the D gene is possibly TRBD2 (5 bases). In germline, CDR1 is SGHTA, CDR2 FQGNSA. V lost 6 bases and J lost 1, with 12 bases in between. CDR3 length: 14 residues. CDR3 region: CASRLVLTQETQYF. The DNA of the CDR3 is TGTGCCAGCAGACTAGTACTTACCCAAGAGACCCAGTACTTC.

In nucleotides, the CDR3 is TGTGCCAGCAGCGTTGGTAGCGGGGGATACACGGCAGATACGCAGTATTTT. This gives the protein CASSVGSGGYTADTQYF. The chain carries TRBV9 and TRBJ2-3; 9 positions match TRBD2. Germline CDR1 reads SGDLS; CDR2 reads YYNGEE. The CDR3 runs 17 residues. Trimming removed 2 bases from V and 4 bases from J; junction bases left unmatched: 11.

The chain uses TRBV5-4 and TRBJ2-1, with D perhaps matching TRBD1 or TRBD2 (6 bases each). CDR3 size: 14 residues. The V gene's germline CDR1 is SGHNT and CDR2 YYREEE (reference sequence). V shed 0 bases and J shed 8 bases, with 12 bases lying between them. This CDR3 is CASSLASAGDEQFF. CDR3 sequence (DNA): TGTGCCAGCAGCTTGGCTAGCGCAGGGGATGAGCAGTTCTTC.

The chain carries TRBV28 and TRBJ1-3; D is undetermined. CDR3 size: 18 residues. The germline V gene has CDR1 MDHEN and CDR2 SYDVKM. The germline V and J ends were trimmed by 6 bases and 4 bases, with 25 bases remaining between them. The CDR3 sequence is CASSLPESEFVVGNTIYF. For the CDR3, the DNA is TGTGCCAGCAGCCTCCCCGAGTCGGAGTTCGTAGTGGGAAACACCATATATTTT.

The chain carries TRBV28 and TRBJ2-6, with D possibly TRBD2 on 6 matching bases. The V and J ends lost 10 bases and 1 base respectively, with 14 bases between them. Germline V gives CDR1 MDHEN, CDR2 SYDVKM. The CDR3 covers 15 residues. The CDR3 loop is CATEEGGSGANVLTF. As DNA, the CDR3 is TGTGCCACCGAGGAGGGTGGATCTGGGGCCAACGTCCTGACTTTC.

This clonotype turned up a few times. This rearrangement joins TRBV5-1 to TRBJ2-7; TRBD2 matches at 11 bases. The J segment lost 1 base and the V segment lost 2 bases, leaving 8 bases of the junction unmatched. Germline CDR1 and CDR2: SGHRS and YFSETQ. The CDR3 totals 17 residues. The CDR3 DNA reads TGCGCCAGCAGCTTCACCACTAGCGGGAGACCTTCCTACGAGCAGTACTTC. It specifies CASSFTTSGRPSYEQYF.

This clonotype has more than one count but fewer than ten. The chain has TRBV12-3 or TRBV12-4 and TRBJ2-1; D is uncertain. Trimming left V 8 bases short and J 6 bases short, with 14 bases between. This CDR3 is built from 13 residues. The CDR3 region has the DNA TGTGCCAGCGTCCTCCTTACGGGCAATGAGCAGTTCTTC. Translating it yields CASVLLTGNEQFF.

In this sample, this clonotype turned up a few times. The V gene is TRBV30, the J gene TRBJ2-7; D is perhaps TRBD2 (5 bases). The CDR3 spans 12 residues. Germline-derived CDR1 and CDR2 are GTSNPN and SVGIG (reference sequence). V lost 4 bases and J lost 9, with 16 bases in between. The CDR3 nucleotides are TGTGCCTGGAATCTCGCCGAGAGGGTGCAGTACTTC. This gives the protein CAWNLAERVQYF.

The V gene is TRBV7-6, the J gene TRBJ1-1, with D perhaps TRBD1 (5 bases). Trimming left V 5 bases short and J 5 bases short, with 18 bases between. Germline V CDR1 and CDR2: SGHVS, FNYEAQ. The CDR3 totals 15 residues. CDR3 region: CASSVWDARGTEAFF. For the CDR3, the DNA is TGTGCCAGCAGCGTCTGGGATGCCCGGGGGACTGAAGCTTTCTTT.

This rearrangement joins TRBV7-2 to TRBJ2-5; tentative D call: TRBD1 (5 bases). The germline V and J ends were trimmed by 4 bases and 0 bases, with 9 bases remaining between them. Germline loops: CDR1 SGHTA, CDR2 FQGNSA. The CDR3 is 14 amino acids. DNA of the CDR3: TGTGCCAGCAGCTCGACAGCGTACCAAGAGACCCAGTACTTC. It specifies CASSSTAYQETQYF.

The V gene is TRBV7-2, the J gene TRBJ1-2; a possible D gene is TRBD1 (5 bases). Germline lookup yields CDR1 SGHTA and CDR2 FQGNSA. With 5 bases removed from V and 5 bases from J, the gap between germline ends came to 21 bases. The CDR3 runs to 16 residues. CDR3 bases: TGTGCCAGCAGCCTGGGAACCGGGACCCTGAGGTATGGCTACACCTTC. It is translated as CASSLGTGTLRYGYTF.

This clonotype turned up a few times. This chain uses TRBV6-6 with TRBJ1-5; D not certain. This CDR3 contains 12 residues. Per germline, CDR1 MNHNY and CDR2 SVGAGI (reference sequence). Trimming took off 8 bases at V and 2 bases at J, with 7 bases between the two ends. The CDR3 reads CASRDGNQPQHF. The CDR3 bases are TGTGCCAGCCGGGATGGCAATCAGCCCCAGCATTTT.

This clonotype has only a few counts. The V gene is TRBV6-2 or TRBV6-3, the J gene TRBJ2-4; TRBD2 might be the D (6 bases). The CDR3 totals 16 residues. Trimming left V 2 bases short and J 0 bases short, with 11 bases between. Germline V gene lookup returns CDR1 MNHEY and CDR2 SVGEGT. The CDR3 loop reads CASSYRDLLAKNIQYF. As DNA, the CDR3 is TGTGCCAGCAGTTACCGGGACTTGCTAGCCAAAAACATTCAGTACTTC.

The chain joins TRBV12-3 or TRBV12-4 to TRBJ1-4; D not resolved. With 7 bases removed from V and 7 bases from J, the gap between germline ends came to 10 bases. This CDR3 spans 12 amino acids. CDR3 sequence reads: CASMSRTEKLFF. CDR3 DNA sequence: TGTGCCAGCATGAGCAGGACTGAAAAACTGTTTTTT.